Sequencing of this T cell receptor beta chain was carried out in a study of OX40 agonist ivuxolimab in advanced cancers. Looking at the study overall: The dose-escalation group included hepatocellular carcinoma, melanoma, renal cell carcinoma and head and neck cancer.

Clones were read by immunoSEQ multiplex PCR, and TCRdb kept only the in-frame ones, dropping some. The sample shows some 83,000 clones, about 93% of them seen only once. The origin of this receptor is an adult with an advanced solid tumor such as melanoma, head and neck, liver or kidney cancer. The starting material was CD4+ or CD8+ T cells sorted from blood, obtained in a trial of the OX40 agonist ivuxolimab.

The CDR3 DNA sequence: TGTGCCAGTAGTCCCGATGGGGTAGGGTATGGCTACACCTTC. Translated, it gives CASSPDGVGYGYTF. The chain has TRBV19 and TRBJ1-2; D gene ambiguous. V gave up 5 bases and J gave up 5 bases, with 15 bases separating them. There are 14 residues in the CDR3. Germline V gene sequence: CDR1 LNHDA, CDR2 SQIVND (reference sequence).